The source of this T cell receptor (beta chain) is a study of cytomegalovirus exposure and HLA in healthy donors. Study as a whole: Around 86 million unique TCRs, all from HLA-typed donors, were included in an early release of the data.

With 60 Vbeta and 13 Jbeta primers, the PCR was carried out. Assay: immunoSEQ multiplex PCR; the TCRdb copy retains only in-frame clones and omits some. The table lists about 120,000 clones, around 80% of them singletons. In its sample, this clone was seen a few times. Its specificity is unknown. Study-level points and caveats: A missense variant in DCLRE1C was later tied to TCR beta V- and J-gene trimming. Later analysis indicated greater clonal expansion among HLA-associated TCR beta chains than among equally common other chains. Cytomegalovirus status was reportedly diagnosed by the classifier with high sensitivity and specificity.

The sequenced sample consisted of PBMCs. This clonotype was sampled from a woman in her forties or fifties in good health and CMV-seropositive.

The CDR3 nucleotides are TGCGCCAGCAGCCCAGGACTGAACCTCCGGGAGCAGTACTTC. Encoded protein: CASSPGLNLREQYF. The V gene is TRBV4-3, the J gene TRBJ2-7; D might be TRBD2 (5 bases). Trimming shortened V by 4 bases and J by 7 bases, and 17 bases separated the two germline ends. Per the germline V gene, CDR1 is LGHNA and CDR2 is YSLEER. This CDR3 spans 14 amino acids.